The present entry profiles one TCR beta chain with its context. The data derive from a study of blood T cell repertoires in COVID-19. As for the study in general: Acute-phase and convalescent COVID-19 samples originated in the United States, Italy and Spain. From T cells, B-cell-depleted T cells, or PBMCs came the material, which was cDNA or gDNA.

Source study methods: Nucleated cell counts were estimated from reference gene primer amplification. The repertoire was sequenced with immunoSEQ multiplex PCR; TCRdb's copy has only in-frame clones and lacks some. V and J calls plus clone size are reproduced from that table; the DNA served to infer D and trimming. The repertoire includes roughly 200,000 clones, around 78% of them detected once, and 2.5% to 3.5% sits in the top ten. Per germline, CDR1 MNHEY and CDR2 SVGAGI. This CDR3 spans 15 amino acids. V shed 5 bases, J shed 4 bases, and the junction held 3 bases outside the gene matches. The chain joins TRBV6-5 to TRBJ2-5, with 14 positions matching TRBD2. The receptor comes from a woman aged 80 or over with active or convalescent COVID-19. Input material: peripheral blood. CDR3 protein: CASSRLAGGGETQYF. The CDR3 DNA is TGTGCCAGCAGTCGACTAGCGGGGGGGGGAGAGACCCAGTACTTC.